Listed below are T cell receptor beta chains from one sample, sequenced in a study of cytomegalovirus exposure and HLA in healthy donors. Data came from immunoSEQ multiplex PCR; TCRdb stores just in-frame clones and leaves some out. Of about 170,000 clones listed, about 83% are singletons. Material: PBMCs. These receptors all come from a woman younger than 45 in good health and CMV-seronegative. Both conserved end residues are part of each CDR3. Fields, in order: V gene, J gene, CDR3 length, D gene, CDR3 protein. A D gene is named only where the DNA matches it firmly.

>TRBV27|TRBJ1-1|14|TRBD1
CASSRTGGATEAFF
>TRBV27|TRBJ1-6|14|-
CASSWEGSISPLHF
>TRBV13|TRBJ1-1|14|-
CASSQNGGRTEAFF
>TRBV4-1|TRBJ1-5|15|-
CASSQDVQGDQPQHF
>TRBV6-5|TRBJ2-2|16|-
CASSYRLARNTGELFF
>TRBV9|TRBJ2-3|15|-
CASSVVGRGTDTQYF
>TRBV19|TRBJ2-3|14|TRBD2
CASSSGGGTDTQYF
>TRBV9|TRBJ2-1|15|TRBD2
CASSVGLAGGNEQFF
>TRBV4-3|TRBJ2-2|15|-
CASSQESRVPGELFF
>TRBV6-1|TRBJ1-1|15|-
CASRGGGQLKTEAFF
>TRBV27|TRBJ1-6|14|TRBD1
CASSLGQGYYPLHF
>TRBV7-2|TRBJ2-7|14|TRBD2
CASSSLAGNYEQYF
>TRBV4-1|TRBJ1-2|17|TRBD1
CASSQTPGQGATYGYTF
>TRBV5-1|TRBJ1-2|15|TRBD1
CASSLINRGGYGYTF